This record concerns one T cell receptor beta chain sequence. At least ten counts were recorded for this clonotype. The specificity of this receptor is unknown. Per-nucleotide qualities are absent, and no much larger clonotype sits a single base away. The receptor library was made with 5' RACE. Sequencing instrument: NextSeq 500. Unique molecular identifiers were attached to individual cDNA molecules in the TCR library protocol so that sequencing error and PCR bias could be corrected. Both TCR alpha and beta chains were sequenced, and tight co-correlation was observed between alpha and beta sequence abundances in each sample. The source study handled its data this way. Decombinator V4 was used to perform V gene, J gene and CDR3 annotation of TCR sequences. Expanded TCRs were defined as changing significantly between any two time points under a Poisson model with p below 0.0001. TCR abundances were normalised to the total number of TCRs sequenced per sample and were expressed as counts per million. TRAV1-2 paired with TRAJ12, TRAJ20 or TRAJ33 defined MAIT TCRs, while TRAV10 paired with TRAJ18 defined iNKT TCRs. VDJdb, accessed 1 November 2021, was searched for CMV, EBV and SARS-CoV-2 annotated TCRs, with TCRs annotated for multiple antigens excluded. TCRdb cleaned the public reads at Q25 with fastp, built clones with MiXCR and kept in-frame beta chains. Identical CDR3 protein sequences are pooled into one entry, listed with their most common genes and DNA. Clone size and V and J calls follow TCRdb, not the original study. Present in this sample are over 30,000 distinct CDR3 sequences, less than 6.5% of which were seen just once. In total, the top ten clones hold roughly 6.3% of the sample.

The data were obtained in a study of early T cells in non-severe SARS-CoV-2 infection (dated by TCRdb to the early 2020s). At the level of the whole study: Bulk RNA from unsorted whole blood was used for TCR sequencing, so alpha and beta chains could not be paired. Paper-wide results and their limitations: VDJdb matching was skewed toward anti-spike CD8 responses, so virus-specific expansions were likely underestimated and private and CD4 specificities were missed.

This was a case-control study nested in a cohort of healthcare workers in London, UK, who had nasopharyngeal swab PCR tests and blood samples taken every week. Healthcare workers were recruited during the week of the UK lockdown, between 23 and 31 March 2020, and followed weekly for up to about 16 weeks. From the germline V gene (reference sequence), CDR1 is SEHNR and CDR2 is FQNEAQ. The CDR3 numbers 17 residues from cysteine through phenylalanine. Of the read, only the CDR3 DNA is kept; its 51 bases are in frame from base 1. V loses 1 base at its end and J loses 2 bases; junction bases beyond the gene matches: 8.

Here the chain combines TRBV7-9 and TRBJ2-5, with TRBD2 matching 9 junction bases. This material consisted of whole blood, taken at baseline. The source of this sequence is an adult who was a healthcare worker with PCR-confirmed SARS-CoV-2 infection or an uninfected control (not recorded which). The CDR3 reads CASSLVGEAGGQETQYF. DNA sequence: TGTGCCAGCAGCTTAGTGGGCGAAGCGGGAGGTCAAGAGACCCAGTACTTC. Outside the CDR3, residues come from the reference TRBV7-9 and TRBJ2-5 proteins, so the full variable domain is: DTGVSQNPRHKITKRGQNVTFRCDPISEHNRLYWYRQTLGQGPEFLTYFQNEAQLEKSRLLSDRFSAERPKGSFSTLEIQRTEQGDSAMYLCASSLVGEAGGQETQYFGPGTRLLVL.